The rows below give T cell receptor beta chains drawn from one sample of a study of shared clonotypes between healthy human individuals. TCRdb keeps only in-frame clones here, not all; method: immunoSEQ multiplex PCR. The sample carries under 2.5 million clones, around 90% recorded once. Sequenced input: naive CD4+ T cells from PBMCs. The receptors stem from a man aged 18 to 29 in good health. Some clones in this sample may be carry-over from other donors' samples. CDR3s include the opening cysteine and the closing phenylalanine or tryptophan. D genes are given only for firm matches. Clone size is shown for a subset of rows, as once, few, many or a class of expanded clone.

.,.,TRBV19,TRBJ2-1,TGTGCCAGTAGTATCGGGTCAGCGGGTTACAATGAGCAGTTCTTC,CASSIGSAGYNEQFF
.,TRBD1,TRBV28,TRBJ2-1,TGTGCCAGCAGCTCCGACAGGGGGTACAATGAGCAGTTCTTC,CASSSDRGYNEQFF
.,TRBD2,TRBV9,TRBJ2-7,TGTGCCAGCAGCGTTTCGGTTAGCGGGAGCTACGAGCAGTACTTC,CASSVSVSGSYEQYF
.,.,TRBV11-2,TRBJ2-3,TGTGCCAGCAGCTTGTTGGGAACAGATACGCAGTATTTT,CASSLLGTDTQYF
once,.,TRBV29-1,TRBJ2-5,TGCAGCGTTCAGTTCGGGCCTCGTCAAGAGACCCAGTACTTC,CSVQFGPRQETQYF
.,.,TRBV20-1,TRBJ1-2,TGCAGTGCTTTTGTCAACGGCTACACCTTC,CSAFVNGYTF
.,.,TRBV5-1,TRBJ2-1,TGCGCCAGCAGCGTTGTGCCGGTTCCTATGGGCTACTCCTACAATGAGCAGTTCTTC,CASSVVPVPMGYSYNEQFF
.,.,TRBV5-1,TRBJ2-5,TGCGCCAGCAGCTTGGAGGGGTTGTACCAAGAGACCCAGTACTTC,CASSLEGLYQETQYF
.,.,TRBV29-1,TRBJ2-7,TGCAGCGTGGTTCCGACACTAACACAACCCTACGAGCAGTACTTC,CSVVPTLTQPYEQYF
.,.,TRBV28,TRBJ2-7,TGTGCCAGCAGTCCCAGGGAATTCGAGCAGTACTTC,CASSPREFEQYF
.,.,TRBV5-4,TRBJ2-3,TGTGCCAGCAGCTTGGGTGGGTTCACAGATACGCAGTATTTT,CASSLGGFTDTQYF
.,TRBD1,TRBV7-2,TRBJ2-7,TGTGCCAGCAGCCCAAGTACAGGGGTTGAAGACGAGCAGTACTTC,CASSPSTGVEDEQYF
.,TRBD2,TRBV27,TRBJ2-2,TGTGCCAGCAGGGAAATCCGGTGGGCTAGCGGGAGTCGCACCGGGGAGCTGTTTTTT,CASREIRWASGSRTGELFF
.,.,TRBV6-6,TRBJ1-5,TGTGCCAGCAGTATCACCCAGGGACCTGGACAGCCCCAGCATTTT,CASSITQGPGQPQHF
.,.,TRBV29-1,TRBJ1-2,TGCAGCGTTGGGGTGGGGGGCGGCAATGGCTACACCTTC,CSVGVGGGNGYTF
.,.,TRBV11-1,TRBJ2-3,TGTGCCAGCAGCTCCACGGGGACACGGGCAGATACGCAGTATTTT,CASSSTGTRADTQYF
.,.,TRBV7-9,TRBJ2-2,TGTGCCAGCAGTCCTAGTAGCGGCACCGGGGAGCTGTTTTTT,CASSPSSGTGELFF
.,TRBD2,TRBV5-1,TRBJ2-3,TGCGCCAGCAGCTTGGTGGCTAGCGGGAGAGCCACTAGCACAGATACGCAGTATTTT,CASSLVASGRATSTDTQYF
.,.,TRBV18,TRBJ1-5,TGTGCCAGCTCACCATTTGGGACGGATAATCAGCCCCAGCATTTT,CASSPFGTDNQPQHF
.,TRBD2,TRBV10-3,TRBJ2-3,TGTGCCATCAGTTCGCCTAGCTCGGGAGGAGATACGCAGTATTTT,CAISSPSSGGDTQYF
.,TRBD1,TRBV28,TRBJ2-1,TGTGCCAGCGTGACGGGGGACAGGGCCTACAATGAGCAGTTCTTC,CASVTGDRAYNEQFF
.,.,TRBV9,TRBJ1-1,TGTGCCAGCAGCGTAGCGCCCCGGCGAACTGAAGCTTTCTTT,CASSVAPRRTEAFF
.,.,TRBV28,TRBJ2-7,TGTGCCAGCAGTTTGCAAAGGTACGAGCAGTACTTC,CASSLQRYEQYF
.,.,TRBV18,TRBJ2-3,TGTGCCAGCTCGCCCCCGAGTACAGATACGCAGTATTTT,CASSPPSTDTQYF
.,.,TRBV19,TRBJ2-2,TGTGCCACCGCTCGAGCACTAGGCACCGGGGAGCTGTTTTTT,CATARALGTGELFF
.,TRBD2,TRBV28,TRBJ2-1,TGTGCCAGCACTTCGAGTGGACTAGCTCGCCACAATGAGCAGTTCTTC,CASTSSGLARHNEQFF
.,.,TRBV11-2,TRBJ2-1,TGTGCCAGCAGCTTAGTAGTCAATGAGCAGTTCTTC,CASSLVVNEQFF
few,TRBD1,TRBV27,TRBJ1-2,TGTGCCAGCAGTTTCCTACAGGGGAATGGCTACACCTTC,CASSFLQGNGYTF